Each of the 21 T cell receptor beta chains below was sequenced from the same sample in a study of T-cell memory formation after mild COVID-19 (TCRdb year 2021). To prepare the library, 5' RACE was applied. This sample was sequenced with an Illumina NovaSeq 6000. In-frame beta chains were kept once TCRdb had trimmed the public reads at Q25 with fastp and called clones with MiXCR. Rows with a matching CDR3 protein are joined into one entry that keeps the most common DNA and genes. In all, the sample holds approximately 450,000 distinct CDR3 sequences, and 15% to 20% of those were seen once. Over 9% of the sample comes from the top ten. Sample: PBMCs or a T cell subset sorted from them (not recorded which). The source is an adult woman who had mild COVID-19 (a few samples of this study predate the infection). The sample titles of this study are shuffled in the database, so cell type and time point are left out; the donor was told from shared clones.

This clonotype was recorded a few times. The chain is built from TRBV3-1 and TRBJ2-3, with D possibly being TRBD2 (6 bases). The germline gives CDR1 LGHDT, CDR2 YNNKEL (reference sequence). This CDR3 region has 15 residues. V was cut by 0 bases and J by 1 base, with 8 bases left in between. The chain's CDR3 is CASSQDRRGTDTQYF. The DNA for the CDR3 is TGTGCCAGCAGCCAAGATCGGAGGGGCACAGATACGCAGTATTTT.

The V gene is TRBV6-6, the J gene TRBJ2-1, with D perhaps matching TRBD1 or TRBD2 (6 bases each). Deletions cut 2 bases from V and 10 bases from J, with 18 bases between. This CDR3 is built from 15 residues. Germline V gene lookup returns CDR1 MNHNY and CDR2 SVGAGI (reference sequence). CDR3: CASSYGPGAGEEQFF. In DNA, the CDR3 is TGTGCCAGCAGTTACGGCCCGGGGGCGGGTGAGGAGCAGTTCTTC.

The chain combines TRBV7-2 with TRBJ1-6, with D unresolved. The CDR3 is 13 residues long. V lost 4 bases and J lost 8, with 9 bases in between. The germline V gene has CDR1 SGHTA and CDR2 FQGNSA. The CDR3 loop is CASSSYQYSPLHF. The CDR3 DNA reads as TGTGCCAGCAGCTCGTACCAGTATTCACCCCTCCACTTT.

This clonotype has a handful of counts. The V call is TRBV5-5, the J call TRBJ1-4; D gene ambiguous. The CDR3 is 17 amino acids. V shed 0 bases and J shed 3 bases, with 15 bases lying between them. Germline CDR1 reads SGHKS; CDR2 reads YYEKEE (reference sequence). CDR3: CASSLVPPGGANEKLFF. In nucleotides, the CDR3 is TGTGCCAGCAGCTTGGTCCCCCCCGGTGGGGCTAATGAAAAACTGTTTTTT.

This clonotype has just a few counts. This chain uses TRBV5-1 with TRBJ2-5, with D perhaps given as TRBD1 or TRBD2 (5 bases each). Germline lookup yields CDR1 SGHRS and CDR2 YFSETQ. V lost 0 bases and J 10 bases, leaving 16 bases between the germline ends. The CDR3 runs 14 residues. Here the CDR3 DNA reads TGCGCCAGCAGCTTGGCAGACGGGGCCACCGACCAGTACTTC. This encodes CASSLADGATDQYF.

In its sample, this clonotype was seen a few times. The chain is built from TRBV30 and TRBJ1-1; D is undetermined. The V and J ends lost 5 bases and 0 bases respectively, with 7 bases between them. The CDR3 is made up of 12 amino acids. Per the germline V gene, CDR1 is GTSNPN and CDR2 is SVGIG (reference sequence). The DNA for the CDR3 is TGTGCCTGGGAGAATTTGAACACTGAAGCTTTCTTT. Protein sequence: CAWENLNTEAFF.

CDR3 sequence reads: CASSNSIAQPQHF. The CDR3 region has the DNA TGTGCCAGCAGTAACAGTATCGCTCAGCCCCAGCATTTT. J is TRBJ1-5 and V is TRBV2; D not certain. Trimming shortened V by 5 bases and J by 6 bases, and 11 bases separated the two germline ends. The CDR3 totals 13 residues. CDR1 is SNHLY and CDR2 is FYNNEI in the germline V gene.

This clonotype was seen a handful of times. The V and J genes are TRBV2 and TRBJ1-5, with D unclear. The CDR3 contains 18 residues. V was clipped by 0 bases and J by 0 bases, with 15 bases between them. Germline values: CDR1 SNHLY, CDR2 FYNNEI. The CDR3 bases are TGTGCCAGCAGTGAAGCGCTGAGAGGAGTTTATAGCAATCAGCCCCAGCATTTT. Protein: CASSEALRGVYSNQPQHF.

In nucleotides, the CDR3 is TGTGCCAGCATCCCAGGGACGCCAGAAGAGACCCAGTACTTC. Amino acids: CASIPGTPEETQYF. The chain is built from TRBV7-6 and TRBJ2-5; perhaps D is TRBD1 or TRBD2 (5 bases each). Per the germline V gene, CDR1 is SGHVS and CDR2 is FNYEAQ. V dropped 7 bases and J dropped 3 bases, with 15 bases sitting between them. The CDR3 runs 14 residues. The complete variable domain, with remaining parts taken from reference TRBV7-6 and TRBJ2-5, reads GAGVSQSPRYKVTKRGQDVALRCDPISGHVSLYWYRQALGQGPEFLTYFNYEAQQDKSGLPNDRFSAERPEGSISTLTIQRTEQRDSAMYRCASIPGTPEETQYFGPGTRLLVL.

This clonotype was observed a few times. The gene calls are TRBV7-9 and TRBJ1-2; TRBD1 might be the D (5 bases). Germline lookup yields CDR1 SEHNR and CDR2 FQNEAQ (reference sequence). Trimming left V 4 bases short and J 0 bases short, with 15 bases between. The CDR3 totals 16 residues. DNA for the CDR3: TGTGCCAGCAGCTCCCGGGGGGGTGAGGCTAACTATGGCTACACCTTC. This codes for CASSSRGGEANYGYTF.

This clonotype came up a few times. The chain has TRBV6-2 or TRBV6-3 and TRBJ1-1; D gene ambiguous. The V gene's germline CDR1 is MNHEY and CDR2 SVGEGT. Trimming pared 2 bases from V and 8 bases from J, leaving 9 bases between. The CDR3 runs to 12 residues. The DNA of the CDR3 is TGTGCCAGCAGTTACCCCAACAGCGAAGCTTTCTTT. Translating it yields CASSYPNSEAFF.

A few counts support this clonotype. The J gene is TRBJ2-3, the V gene TRBV9; 11 bases align to TRBD2. Germline loops: CDR1 SGDLS, CDR2 YYNGEE. CDR3 length: 16 amino acids. V was pared by 6 bases and J by 3 bases, with 9 bases of the junction left unmatched. CDR3 residues: CASTTGTSGLTDTQYF. In nucleotides, the CDR3 is TGTGCCAGCACAACCGGGACTAGCGGCTTAACAGATACGCAGTATTTT.

This clonotype was seen at least ten times. This chain uses TRBV7-2 with TRBJ2-1, with D uncertain. The germline V gene encodes CDR1 SGHTA and CDR2 FQGNSA. The CDR3 sequence is 16 residues long. V lost 1 base, J lost 3 bases, and 13 bases lay in between. This chain's CDR3 is CASSLEGLTHYNEQFF. CDR3 DNA sequence: TGTGCCAGCAGCTTAGAAGGCCTTACGCACTACAATGAGCAGTTCTTC.

This clonotype was observed a handful of times. V is TRBV15 and J is TRBJ2-7, with 11 bases lining up with TRBD2. The CDR3 totals 18 residues. V lost 0 bases to trimming and J lost 3 bases; unmatched junction nucleotides: 10. Germline V gene sequence: CDR1 LNHNV, CDR2 YYDKDF (reference sequence). CDR3 coding DNA: TGTGCCACCAGCAGAGACGCTGCCGGGACTAGCGGAGTCTACGAGCAGTACTTC. It is translated as CATSRDAAGTSGVYEQYF.

This chain connects TRBV30 to TRBJ1-1; weak D call: TRBD1 (5 bases). Germline CDR1 reads GTSNPN; CDR2 reads SVGIG (reference sequence). The CDR3 is 12 amino acids. Trimming stripped 2 bases from V and 4 bases from J, with 8 bases between. In DNA, the CDR3 is TGTGCCTGGAGTATGACAGCCACTGAAGCTTTCTTT. Amino acids: CAWSMTATEAFF. The full variable domain, with the rest looked up from reference TRBV30 and TRBJ1-1, is SQTIHQWPATLVQPVGSPLSLECTVEGTSNPNLYWYRQAAGRGLQLLFYSVGIGQISSEVPQNLSASRPQDRQFILSSKKLLLSDSGFYLCAWSMTATEAFFGQGTRLTVV.

V gene TRBV24-1 combines with J gene TRBJ2-3; tentative D call: TRBD1 (5 bases). The CDR3 runs to 16 residues. Trimming stripped 0 bases from V and 0 bases from J, with 9 bases between. Germline V gene sequence: CDR1 KGHDR, CDR2 SFDVKD. CDR3 loop: CATSDLQGASTDTQYF. As DNA, the CDR3 is TGTGCCACCAGTGATTTGCAAGGGGCTAGCACAGATACGCAGTATTTT.

The chain links TRBV7-2 to TRBJ1-1, with 7 bases fitting TRBD1. Per the germline V gene, CDR1 is SGHTA and CDR2 is FQGNSA. V lost 1 base, J lost 1 base, and 9 bases stayed unmatched. The CDR3 sequence is 17 residues long. CDR3 amino acids: CASSLEYAGQRNTEAFF. CDR3 DNA sequence: TGTGCCAGCAGCTTAGAGTATGCGGGACAGAGGAACACTGAAGCTTTCTTT.

Only a few counts were recorded for this clonotype. The chain combines TRBV20-1 with TRBJ2-1; D is unresolved. Trimming pared 6 bases from V and 0 bases from J, leaving 15 bases between. The CDR3 extends over 15 amino acids. Germline-derived CDR1 and CDR2 are DFQATT and SNEGSKA (reference sequence). The CDR3: CSANPSWSSYNEQFF. CDR3 nucleotides: TGCAGTGCCAACCCGTCCTGGAGCTCCTACAATGAGCAGTTCTTC.

Many counts were recorded for this clonotype. The V and J genes are TRBV4-2 and TRBJ2-1; the match to TRBD2 covers 13 bases. The CDR3 consists of 18 residues. Germline V CDR1 and CDR2: LGHNA, YNFKEQ. The ends lost 5 bases at V and 6 bases at J; junction bases unmatched: 13. CDR3 nucleotides: TGTGCCAGCAGCGAAAAAAGTCCGGGACTAGCGGGACTCAATGAGCAGTTCTTC. This encodes CASSEKSPGLAGLNEQFF.

This clonotype appeared a few times. The V and J genes are TRBV24-1 and TRBJ2-1; 7 bases align to TRBD2. This CDR3 spans 16 amino acids. Germline CDR1 and CDR2: KGHDR and SFDVKD. The V gene end was trimmed by 3 bases and the J gene end by 3 bases; junction bases not matched to a gene: 7. The CDR3 DNA sequence: TGTGCCACCAGTGATGGGGGGGGAGGAATCTACAATGAGCAGTTCTTC. Amino acid sequence: CATSDGGGGIYNEQFF.

The chain uses TRBV20-1 and TRBJ2-7; 8 bases align to TRBD2. Germline CDR1 reads DFQATT; CDR2 reads SNEGSKA (reference sequence). The CDR3 totals 15 residues. V lost 1 base, J lost 4 bases, and 9 bases stayed unmatched. CDR3 sequence: CSARGRSGSGYEQYF. The CDR3 nucleotides read TGCAGTGCTAGAGGAAGAAGCGGGAGCGGGTACGAGCAGTACTTC.